The subject of this entry is one T cell receptor (beta chain). What it binds is unknown. Each CDR3 protein gets one entry after TCRdb re-called the reads with MiXCR. The sample lists 100,000 to 150,000 distinct CDR3 sequences, 20% to 30% occurring once. The sample comes from a study of T cell repertoires in cytomegalovirus infection. Study summary: Public TCR beta signature analysis indicated the presence of both CMV infection and matching HLA type. General study findings and limits: Summed frequency of shared TCR beta families picked out CMV carriers who also had the relevant HLA.

The CDR3 consists of 13 residues. Trimming at V came to 3 bases and at J to 6 bases, leaving 3 bases not matched to a gene. The V gene's germline CDR1 is SQVTM and CDR2 ANQGSEA. V gene TRBV29-1 combines with J gene TRBJ2-3, with TRBD2 matching 10 bases. The sequence was obtained from a human donor in good health (CMV status not recorded). Some clones in this sample may be carry-over from other donors' samples. Sequencing was done on a sample of PBMCs, sequenced either directly or after in vitro stimulation (not recorded which). CDR3 protein: CSVDLAGVDTQYF. The CDR3 coding sequence is TGCAGCGTTGACCTAGCGGGAGTCGATACGCAGTATTTT.